The 27 T cell receptor beta chains below all came from one sample that was sequenced in a study of cytomegalovirus exposure and HLA in healthy donors. Researchers ran the PCR with 60 Vbeta and 13 Jbeta primers. TCRdb's copy holds only in-frame clones and misses some; the assay was immunoSEQ multiplex PCR. The table has some 98,000 clones, about 81% seen once; the top ten hold approximately 1.4%. The sample comprised PBMCs. These TCRs come from a man aged 40-49 years in good health and CMV-seronegative.

This chain connects TRBV18 to TRBJ1-2; D gene ambiguous. The germline V gene has CDR1 KGHSH and CDR2 LQKENI. CDR3 length: 15 amino acids. Deletions cut 3 bases from V and 0 bases from J, with 11 bases between. The CDR3 nucleotides read TGTGCCAGCTCACCTACTAAGTTATCTAACTATGGCTACACCTTC. It encodes CASSPTKLSNYGYTF.

This clone was seen just once. This sequence joins TRBV5-1 and TRBJ1-2, with D maybe TRBD1 (6 bases). CDR1 and CDR2 (germline): SGHRS, YFSETQ. Trimming stripped 2 bases from V and 8 bases from J, with 13 bases between. The CDR3 consists of 13 residues. The CDR3 loop is CASSFAGAAGYTF. DNA of the CDR3: TGCGCCAGCAGCTTCGCAGGGGCAGCAGGCTACACCTTC.

V is TRBV7-6 and J is TRBJ2-5; maybe TRBD1 (5 bases). CDR3 length equals 16 residues. V lost 5 bases and J 1 base, leaving 17 bases between the germline ends. CDR1 and CDR2 (germline): SGHVS, FNYEAQ. DNA of the CDR3: TGTGCCAGCAGCCAGGGTTTCGACACCTTCCAAGAGACCCAGTACTTC. Encoded protein: CASSQGFDTFQETQYF.

This chain uses TRBV7-2 with TRBJ2-7, with D perhaps matching TRBD1 (5 bases). The CDR3 consists of 15 residues. CDR1 is SGHTA and CDR2 is FQGNSA in the germline V gene. The germline V and J ends were trimmed by 5 bases and 1 base, with 15 bases remaining between them. CDR3 protein: CASSPLGQGSYEQYF. DNA of the CDR3: TGTGCCAGCAGCCCCTTGGGGCAGGGATCCTACGAGCAGTACTTC.

The chain has TRBV7-2 and TRBJ2-3; D is perhaps TRBD2 (6 bases). CDR3 length: 17 residues. The V gene lost 5 bases and the J gene lost 2 bases, with 20 bases spanning the gap. Germline V gene lookup returns CDR1 SGHTA and CDR2 FQGNSA. The CDR3 DNA sequence: TGTGCCAGCAGCATCCCATGGGCCGGGGAGGACACAGATACGCAGTATTTT. Residues: CASSIPWAGEDTDTQYF.

The chain couples TRBV7-6 to TRBJ2-5; possibly TRBD1 for D (6 bases). This CDR3 has 16 amino acids. CDR1 and CDR2 (germline): SGHVS, FNYEAQ. Trimming left V 1 base short and J 1 base short, with 13 bases between. For the CDR3, the DNA is TGTGCCAGCAGCTTAGAAGGGTGGGGGCCCCAAGAGACCCAGTACTTC. Residues: CASSLEGWGPQETQYF. The complete variable domain, with remaining parts taken from reference TRBV7-6 and TRBJ2-5, reads GAGVSQSPRYKVTKRGQDVALRCDPISGHVSLYWYRQALGQGPEFLTYFNYEAQQDKSGLPNDRFSAERPEGSISTLTIQRTEQRDSAMYRCASSLEGWGPQETQYFGPGTRLLVL.

This clone occurred once. The V gene is TRBV27, the J gene TRBJ2-5, with a possible D match to TRBD1 (6 bases). The J call may be wrong; the DNA end is better matched by TRBJ2-7. The CDR3 contains 14 residues. CDR1 and CDR2 from the germline V gene are MNHEY and SMNVEV (reference sequence). The CDR3 loop reads CASSSTGILHEQYF. The DNA of the CDR3 is TGTGCCAGCAGTTCCACAGGGATTCTTCACGAGCAGTACTTC.

Here the CDR3 DNA reads TGTGCCAGCAGTTTCAGGGGCCGGCAAGAGACCCAGTACTTC. Residues: CASSFRGRQETQYF. This chain connects TRBV27 to TRBJ2-5; D is perhaps TRBD1 (6 bases). Deletions cut 3 bases from V and 2 bases from J, with 10 bases between. The CDR3 spans 14 residues. CDR1 and CDR2 (germline): MNHEY, SMNVEV (reference sequence).

Of note for this clone: Distinct nucleotide sequences in the sample also encode this CDR3. The rearrangement joins TRBV5-1 to TRBJ1-3; no reliable D call. Germline CDR1 and CDR2: SGHRS and YFSETQ. V was pared by 0 bases and J by 2 bases, with 12 bases between. The CDR3 runs to 16 residues. DNA for the CDR3: TGCGCCAGCAGCTTGGCGGGTATAGGAGCTGGAAACACCATATATTTT. Translating it yields CASSLAGIGAGNTIYF.

V gene TRBV5-4 combines with J gene TRBJ2-5; maybe TRBD1 (6 bases). CDR1 SGHNT and CDR2 YYREEE come from the germline V gene (reference sequence). V was pared by 3 bases and J by 0 bases, with 15 bases between. This CDR3 contains 16 residues. CDR3 protein: CASSSGQRRYQETQYF. The CDR3 nucleotides are TGTGCCAGCAGCTCCGGACAGCGCCGGTACCAAGAGACCCAGTACTTC.

The chain combines TRBV6-5 with TRBJ1-4, with TRBD1 identical over 10 bases. This CDR3 comprises 16 residues. From germline, CDR1 is MNHEY and CDR2 SVGAGI. The trim removed 0 bases at V and 8 bases at J, leaving 6 bases unmatched. The CDR3 nucleotides read TGTGCCAGCAGTTACTCTATCGGGACAGGGGAAGAAAAACTGTTTTTT. It codes for CASSYSIGTGEEKLFF.

J is TRBJ1-2 and V is TRBV5-4; a weak D match, TRBD1 (6 bases). The CDR3 spans 14 residues. Deletions cut 5 bases from V and 7 bases from J, with 18 bases between. CDR1 and CDR2 from the germline V gene are SGHNT and YYREEE (reference sequence). The DNA of the CDR3 is TGTGCCAGCAGGCAACAGGGATTCCGCGGTGGCTACACCTTC. The encoded protein is CASRQQGFRGGYTF. The full variable domain, with the rest looked up from reference TRBV5-4 and TRBJ1-2, is ETGVTQSPTHLIKTRGQQVTLRCSSQSGHNTVSWYQQALGQGPQFIFQYYREEENGRGNFPPRFSGLQFPNYSSELNVNALELDDSALYLCASRQQGFRGGYTFGSGTRLTVV.

This clone is judged medium-sized (0.01 to 0.1%). This chain connects TRBV6-5 to TRBJ2-7, with D unresolved. The ends were cut back, 7 bases at V and 0 bases at J, with 10 bases in the middle. The germline CDR1 and CDR2 sequences are MNHEY and SVGAGI. The CDR3 sequence is 13 residues long. The CDR3 DNA reads TGTGCCAGCAAGGCAGGAAGCTCCTACGAGCAGTACTTC. This sequence encodes CASKAGSSYEQYF.

This clone came up a few times. This sequence joins TRBV30 and TRBJ2-5, with no clear D. CDR1 and CDR2 (germline): GTSNPN, SVGIG (reference sequence). V shed 4 bases and J shed 2 bases, with 8 bases lying between them. The CDR3 runs 12 residues. CDR3 protein: CAWNQLQETQYF. The CDR3 DNA reads TGTGCCTGGAACCAGTTACAAGAGACCCAGTACTTC.

In its sample, this clone was seen a few times. The chain has TRBV7-8 and TRBJ1-6; D perhaps matches TRBD1 (6 bases). V was shortened by 5 bases and J by 7 bases, with 12 bases between the two germline ends. The CDR3 sequence is 14 residues long. Germline V lookup: CDR1 SGHVS, CDR2 FQNEAQ. CDR3 sequence: CASSPRGNNSPLHF. CDR3 DNA: TGTGCCAGCAGCCCGAGGGGGAACAATTCACCCCTCCACTTT.

The V and J genes are TRBV20-1 and TRBJ1-2, with D uncertain. V lost 1 base and J 6 bases, leaving 6 bases between the germline ends. This CDR3 contains 11 residues. Germline lookup yields CDR1 DFQATT and CDR2 SNEGSKA (reference sequence). CDR3 in DNA: TGCAGTGCTAGAGGCGGGGATGGCTACACCTTC. Translation gives CSARGGDGYTF.

The chain combines TRBV7-6 with TRBJ1-1; D is uncertain. CDR1 is SGHVS and CDR2 is FNYEAQ in the germline V gene. This CDR3 is built from 14 residues. Trimming cost V 4 bases and J 1 base, with 10 bases left between them. DNA of the CDR3: TGTGCCAGCAGCTCAAGAGTTCAGAACACTGAAGCTTTCTTT. Protein: CASSSRVQNTEAFF. Based on the CDR3 plus reference TRBV7-6 and TRBJ1-1, the full variable domain is GAGVSQSPRYKVTKRGQDVALRCDPISGHVSLYWYRQALGQGPEFLTYFNYEAQQDKSGLPNDRFSAERPEGSISTLTIQRTEQRDSAMYRCASSSRVQNTEAFFGQGTRLTVV.

V and J are TRBV11-2 and TRBJ2-7; TRBD2 is a possible D gene (6 bases). The V and J ends lost 1 base and 0 bases respectively, with 16 bases between them. The germline V gene encodes CDR1 SGHAT and CDR2 FQNNGV. CDR3 length: 17 amino acids. The CDR3 DNA sequence: TGTGCCAGCAGCTTAGCGTTTCGGGGACTGCTCTCCTACGAGCAGTACTTC. Protein sequence: CASSLAFRGLLSYEQYF.

This chain joins TRBV6-1 and TRBJ2-5; 8 nucleotides align to TRBD2. The length of the CDR3 is 14 residues. Germline CDR1 MNHNS, CDR2 SASEGT. The V gene end was trimmed by 2 bases and the J gene end by 4 bases; junction bases not matched to a gene: 3. DNA for the CDR3: TGTGCCAGCAGTGAACCCGGGACTAGAGAGACCCAGTACTTC. Translation: CASSEPGTRETQYF.

This chain links TRBV9 with TRBJ2-5, with 8 bases identical to TRBD2. Germline V gives CDR1 SGDLS, CDR2 YYNGEE. The CDR3 loop spans 15 amino acids. Losses at the gene ends were 3 bases for V and 4 bases for J; bases not matched to a gene: 8. Here the CDR3 DNA reads TGTGCCAGCAGCGGGGGACTAGACCCGACAGAGACCCAGTACTTC. Translation gives CASSGGLDPTETQYF.

This chain uses TRBV6-5 with TRBJ2-2; 7 nucleotides align to TRBD1. The V segment lost 7 bases and the J segment 6 bases; nucleotides outside the gene matches: 8. The CDR3 runs 14 residues. The V gene's germline CDR1 is MNHEY and CDR2 SVGAGI. CDR3 nucleotides: TGTGCCAGCACCCTCACACAGGGGTCCGGGGAGCTGTTTTTT. It codes for CASTLTQGSGELFF.

V gene TRBV5-6 combines with J gene TRBJ1-4, with 9 positions matching TRBD1. CDR3 length: 15 amino acids. V dropped 2 bases and J dropped 3; count of bases not matched to a gene: 2. Germline CDR1 and CDR2: SGHDT and YYEEEE. CDR3 in amino acids: CASSLRTGANEKLFF. The CDR3 DNA reads as TGTGCCAGCAGCTTACGGACAGGGGCTAATGAAAAACTGTTTTTT.

The V gene is TRBV4-3, the J gene TRBJ1-4, with D possibly TRBD1 on 5 matching bases. This CDR3 contains 13 residues. The ends were cut back, 4 bases at V and 8 bases at J, with 11 bases in the middle. Germline V gene data show CDR1 as LGHNA and CDR2 as YSLEER. Here the CDR3 DNA reads TGCGCCAGCAGCCCCCGGACAAGGGAAAAACTGTTTTTT. Its protein is CASSPRTREKLFF.

This chain connects TRBV6-6 to TRBJ2-5; D is possibly TRBD2 (6 bases). This CDR3 is 14 amino acids long. Deletions cut 0 bases from V and 9 bases from J, with 14 bases between. Germline V CDR1 and CDR2: MNHNY, SVGAGI (reference sequence). CDR3 nucleotide sequence: TGTGCCAGCAGTTACTCGTCTCGCGGGGAGTCCCAGTACTTC. Its protein is CASSYSSRGESQYF.

V is TRBV7-9 and J is TRBJ1-1; D gene unclear. CDR3 length: 14 residues. The V gene's germline CDR1 is SEHNR and CDR2 FQNEAQ (reference sequence). V was trimmed by 0 bases and J by 6 bases, leaving 11 bases between them. In nucleotides, the CDR3 is TGTGCCAGCAGCTTAGCTCTGTTGGGCTCTGAAGCTTTCTTT. Its protein is CASSLALLGSEAFF.

The chain uses TRBV10-3 and TRBJ1-1; no clear D. The CDR3 consists of 13 residues. Per germline, CDR1 ENHRY and CDR2 SYGVKD. V was pared by 3 bases and J by 1 base, with 6 bases between. DNA for the CDR3: TGTGCCATCAGTGACGGGAGGAACACTGAAGCTTTCTTT. Translated: CAISDGRNTEAFF.

The chain employs TRBV7-9 and TRBJ1-4, with 11 bases that match TRBD1. This CDR3 spans 16 amino acids. CDR1 and CDR2 from the germline V gene are SEHNR and FQNEAQ (reference sequence). After removal of 0 bases from V and 7 bases from J, the junction contained 4 bases not matched to a gene. CDR3 amino acids: CASSLAGTGGREKLFF. CDR3 nucleotide sequence: TGTGCCAGCAGCTTAGCGGGGACAGGGGGGCGTGAAAAACTGTTTTTT.